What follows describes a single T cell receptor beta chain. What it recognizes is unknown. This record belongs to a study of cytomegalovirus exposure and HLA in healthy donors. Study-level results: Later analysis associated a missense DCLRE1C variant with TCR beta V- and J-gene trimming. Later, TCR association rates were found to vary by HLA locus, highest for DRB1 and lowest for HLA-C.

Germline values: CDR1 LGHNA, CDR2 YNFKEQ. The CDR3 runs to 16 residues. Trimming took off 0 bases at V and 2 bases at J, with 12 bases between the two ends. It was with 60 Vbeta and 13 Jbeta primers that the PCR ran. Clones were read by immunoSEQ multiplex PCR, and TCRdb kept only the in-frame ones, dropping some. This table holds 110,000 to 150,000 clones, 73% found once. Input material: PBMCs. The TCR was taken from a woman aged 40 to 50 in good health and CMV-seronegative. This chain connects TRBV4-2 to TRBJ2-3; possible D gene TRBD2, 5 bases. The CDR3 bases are TGTGCCAGCAGCCAAGACCCGACTACGCCCACAGATACGCAGTATTTT. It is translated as CASSQDPTTPTDTQYF.